This T cell receptor beta chain was obtained from a study of memory CD4+ T cells and cytomegalovirus serostatus. V trimming: 2 bases; J trimming: 9 bases; junction bases outside the gene matches: 8. This CDR3 is 15 amino acids long. Germline assignment: CDR1 SGHAT and CDR2 FQNNGV. The sort gate was single viable CD3+CD4+CD8-CD45RO+ cells for memory CD4+ T cells. Positive selection with CD4 microbeads enriched total CD4+ T cells. Assay used: immunoSEQ multiplex PCR; TCRdb lists only in-frame clones, some missing. The table has 75,000 to 95,000 clones, over 80% seen once; the top ten hold around 0.78%. The TCR comes from an adult in good health and CMV-seronegative. The genes are TRBV11-2 and TRBJ2-1; 9 bases are shared with TRBD2. Sequenced input: memory CD4+ T cells from blood. CDR3 DNA: TGTGCCAGCAGCTTAACCCGAGCGGGGGGCCTTGAGCAGTTCTTC. It codes for CASSLTRAGGLEQFF.